This entry describes one T cell receptor (beta chain). Antigen unknown. These data belong to a study of cytomegalovirus exposure and HLA in healthy donors. Looking at the study overall: Genotyping showed roughly 86% of roughly 400 donors falling in the Caucasian-associated ancestry cluster.

V dropped 4 bases and J dropped 5 bases, with 28 bases sitting between them. The CDR3 is 19 residues long. Per germline, CDR1 SGHRS and CDR2 YFSETQ. Overall study findings and caveats: Looking again later, the authors saw that most CMV-associated TCR beta chains seemed HLA-restricted.

The study ran its PCR with 60 Vbeta and 13 Jbeta primers. Assay: immunoSEQ multiplex PCR; the TCRdb copy retains only in-frame clones and omits some. The sample consists of about 190,000 clones, approximately 80% of them appearing once. The chain recombines TRBV5-1 with TRBJ2-1; maybe TRBD2 (5 bases). The receptor's source is a woman aged 25 to 45 in good health and CMV-seronegative. Sequencing was performed on PBMCs. DNA of the CDR3: TGCGCCAGCAGCGACCTCCCCCGTTTGGGTTTAGCGCTCCACAATGAGCAGTTCTTC. Its translation is CASSDLPRLGLALHNEQFF. The variable domain in full, with the rest retrieved from reference TRBV5-1 and TRBJ2-1, is KAGVTQTPRYLIKTRGQQVTLSCSPISGHRSVSWYQQTPGQGLQFLFEYFSETQRNKGNFPGRFSGRQFSNSRSEMNVSTLELGDSALYLCASSDLPRLGLALHNEQFFGPGTRLTVL.